These 2 T cell receptor beta chains were sequenced from one sample in a study of Ad26.COV2.S vaccination and SARS-CoV-2 variants. Profiled with immunoSEQ multiplex PCR; TCRdb holds only in-frame clones, not every one. The table includes hundreds of thousands of clones, around nine tenths detected once. Noted treatment: some 19 received Ad26.COV2.S at low or high dose, single or two shots; 5 received placebo; per-sample allocation not given. Sampling took place 63 days after the first vaccine or placebo injection. This sample comprised peripheral blood, obtained in a trial of Ad26.COV2.S vaccine versus placebo. The receptor source for this set is a person between 18 and 65 years old who received the Ad26.COV2.S COVID-19 vaccine or a placebo.

CDR3 DNA sequence: TGCGCCAGCAGCTTGGGGAGTAATGAGCAGTTCTTC. Translating gives CASSLGSNEQFF. This rearrangement joins TRBV5-1 to TRBJ2-1; D gene ambiguous. This CDR3 spans 12 amino acids. The V gene lost 0 bases and the J gene lost 7 bases, with 5 bases spanning the gap. In germline, CDR1 is SGHRS, CDR2 YFSETQ.

The J gene is TRBJ2-4, the V gene TRBV5-4; 7 positions match TRBD1. The V gene's germline CDR1 is SGHNT and CDR2 YYREEE (reference sequence). CDR3 length equals 14 residues. The V segment lost 6 bases and the J segment 1 base; nucleotides outside the gene matches: 4. CDR3 loop: CASKLTGAKNIQYF. For the CDR3, the DNA is TGTGCCAGCAAGTTGACAGGGGCCAAAAACATTCAGTACTTC.